This T cell receptor (beta chain) was identified during a study of T-cell reconstitution after alpha-beta-depleted transplantation in children. It was with unique molecular identifiers that the TCRbeta library was prepared. MiXCR, run by TCRdb on the PCR reads, gives a single entry per CDR3 protein. The data show some 520,000 distinct CDR3 sequences, approximately 32% seen once. Germline loops: CDR1 SEHNR, CDR2 FQNEAQ (reference sequence). This CDR3 is 12 amino acids long. The ends were cut back, 3 bases at V and 4 bases at J, with 6 bases in the middle. The table lists this clonotype with many counts.

Source: PBMCs from the stem cell graft donor, taken from the stem cell graft. The clonotype was recovered from a human donor who donated a stem cell graft to a child with aplastic anemia. V usage is TRBV7-9 and J usage is TRBJ1-1; D not certain. The CDR3 spells CASSLGSTEAFF. The CDR3 DNA follows: TGTGCCAGCAGCTTGGGGAGCACTGAAGCTTTCTTT.